The clone carrying this TCR beta chain was seen a handful of times. Its cognate antigen is unknown. The junction shows a germline mismatch at one end, possibly a read error. Germline V lookup: CDR1 SGHTS, CDR2 YDEGEE. The CDR3 runs 11 residues. Measured with immunoSEQ multiplex PCR; TCRdb has only the in-frame clones, and not every one. The sample holds approximately 120,000 clones, approximately 90% seen once. The data originate from a study of T cell responses to AZD1222 COVID-19 vaccine. Study context: Pooled samples include second doses given at about 4 or 12 weeks. Study findings and constraints: There were mostly white British donors and more females than males, and clonal diversity was possibly underestimated. Seropositivity was recorded at baseline in only 6 or 7 AZD1222 recipients.

This clonotype was sampled from an adult in good health. Sequenced here: peripheral blood, sampled on day 0 of AZD1222 vaccination. The rearrangement joins TRBV5-8 to TRBJ2-7; no clear D. This chain's CDR3 is CASSLGRRKDF. The CDR3 nucleotides read TGTGCCAGCAGCTTGGGACGGCGGAAGGACTTC.